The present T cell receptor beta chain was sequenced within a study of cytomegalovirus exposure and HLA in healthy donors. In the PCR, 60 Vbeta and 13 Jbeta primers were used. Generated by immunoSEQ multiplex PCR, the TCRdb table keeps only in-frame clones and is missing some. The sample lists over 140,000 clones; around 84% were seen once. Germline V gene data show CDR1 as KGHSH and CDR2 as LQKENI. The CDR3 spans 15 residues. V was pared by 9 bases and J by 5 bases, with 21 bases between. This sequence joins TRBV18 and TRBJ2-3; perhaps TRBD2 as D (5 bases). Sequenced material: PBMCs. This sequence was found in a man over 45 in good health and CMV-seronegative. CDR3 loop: CASAPTRAREDTQYF. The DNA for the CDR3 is TGTGCCAGTGCCCCAACGAGGGCCCGAGAAGATACGCAGTATTTT. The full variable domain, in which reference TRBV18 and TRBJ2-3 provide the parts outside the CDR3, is NAGVMQNPRHLVRRRGQEARLRCSPMKGHSHVYWYRQLPEEGLKFMVYLQKENIIDESGMPKERFSAEFPKEGPSILRIQQVVRGDSAAYFCASAPTRAREDTQYFGPGTRLTVL.